This passage covers 12 T cell receptor beta chains from one sample sequenced in a study of T cell changes during pregnancy in multiple sclerosis. The table came from immunoSEQ multiplex PCR; TCRdb's copy has only in-frame clones and leaves some out. Here the sample spans some 60,000 clones, over 75% being singletons. The starting material was peripheral blood, obtained after pregnancy. Receptors were obtained from a female donor with multiple sclerosis, enrolled in a pregnancy study.

The V gene is TRBV30, the J gene TRBJ2-1; 7 positions agree with TRBD2. CDR3 length: 15 amino acids. Germline CDR1 reads GTSNPN; CDR2 reads SVGIG (reference sequence). Germline trimming cut 0 bases from V and 2 bases from J; bases unmatched to any gene: 4. The CDR3 coding sequence is TGTGCCTGGAGTGTACCCGGGGGGACCTACAATGAGCAGTTCTTC. Amino acid sequence: CAWSVPGGTYNEQFF.

As DNA, the CDR3 is TGTGCCAGCAGTTTATGGGGGACAGGGAACACTGAAGCTTTCTTT. Encoded protein: CASSLWGTGNTEAFF. The V call is TRBV28, the J call TRBJ1-1; the match to TRBD1 covers 8 bases. V was clipped by 0 bases and J by 1 base; unmatched bases: 1. Germline-derived CDR1 and CDR2 are MDHEN and SYDVKM. The CDR3 loop spans 15 amino acids.

In this sample, this clone turned up once. In DNA, the CDR3 is TGTGCCAGCATATGGGCCCAGGGCCCCTATGAAAAACTGTTTTTT. Its protein is CASIWAQGPYEKLFF. The chain has TRBV6-5 and TRBJ1-4, with D perhaps matching TRBD1 (5 bases). CDR3 length equals 15 residues. Trimming took 7 bases from V and 6 from J, leaving 18 bases between them. Germline V gene sequence: CDR1 MNHEY, CDR2 SVGAGI.

V gene TRBV7-8 combines with J gene TRBJ2-3; 9 nucleotides agree with TRBD1. The CDR3 has 16 amino acids. Germline lookup yields CDR1 SGHVS and CDR2 FQNEAQ. J lost 6 bases, V lost 1 base, and 8 bases had no gene match. CDR3 DNA sequence: TGTGCCAGCAGCTTAGATAACAGGGGGCGCGGGGATACGCAGTATTTT. Protein product: CASSLDNRGRGDTQYF.

This clone was detected only a few times. The chain employs TRBV10-3 and TRBJ2-1; 10 bases agree with TRBD1. Germline V gene data show CDR1 as ENHRY and CDR2 as SYGVKD. J lost 6 bases, V lost 4 bases, and 18 bases had no gene match. This CDR3 has 19 amino acids. The CDR3 DNA is TGTGCCATCAGTGGAGGGGGGACAGGGGCGAAGTTAGTCGGCAATGAGCAGTTCTTC. Translating gives CAISGGGTGAKLVGNEQFF.

In its sample, this clone was seen once. V gene TRBV4-3 combines with J gene TRBJ1-2, with 7 positions matching TRBD1. V lost 1 base and J lost 3; bases outside the gene matches: 5. CDR3 size: 15 residues. CDR1 and CDR2 (germline): LGHNA, YSLEER. The CDR3 nucleotides are TGCGCCAGCAGCCAAGCGTCAGGGGGAGACTATGGCTACACCTTC. Amino acid sequence: CASSQASGGDYGYTF.

The rearrangement links TRBV5-1 to TRBJ2-5; 9 nucleotides match TRBD2. Germline CDR1 is SGHRS and CDR2 is YFSETQ. CDR3 size: 16 residues. The ends lost 9 bases at V and 5 bases at J; junction bases unmatched: 17. The CDR3 DNA reads TGCGCCACCGGAGGAGGCGGGGGGGGCATGGGCGAGACCCAGTACTTC. Its protein is CATGGGGGGMGETQYF.

The CDR3: CASSRQRISNQPQHF. CDR3 DNA: TGTGCCAGCAGTCGACAGAGAATTAGCAATCAGCCCCAGCATTTT. The V gene is TRBV6-6, the J gene TRBJ1-5; tentatively, D is TRBD1 (5 bases). CDR1 is MNHNY and CDR2 is SVGAGI in the germline V gene (reference sequence). The CDR3 extends over 15 amino acids. The V end was cut by 5 bases, the J end by 0 bases, with 11 bases between.

The CDR3 nucleotides are TGTGCCAGCAGTTTCGCAGGGGGGAATGGCTACACCTTC. It codes for CASSFAGGNGYTF. The chain couples TRBV28 to TRBJ1-2; TRBD1 matches 7 bases. Germline V lookup: CDR1 MDHEN, CDR2 SYDVKM. The V and J ends lost 3 bases and 6 bases, in that order; junction bases with no gene match: 4. This CDR3 region has 13 residues.

V usage is TRBV29-1 and J usage is TRBJ1-3; 9 nucleotides align to TRBD1. From germline, CDR1 is SQVTM and CDR2 ANQGSEA. CDR3 length: 15 residues. Trimming removed 5 bases from V and 3 bases from J; junction bases left unmatched: 8. The CDR3 bases are TGCAGCGTTTCGACAGGGGGAGAGGTTGGAAACACCATATATTTT. Translating gives CSVSTGGEVGNTIYF.

V usage is TRBV2 and J usage is TRBJ2-2, with 7 bases fitting TRBD2. Trimming cost V 6 bases and J 8 bases; bases outside gene matches: 18. The CDR3 totals 17 residues. Germline assignment: CDR1 SNHLY and CDR2 FYNNEI. CDR3: CASSHNGLVGGIGELFF. CDR3 in DNA: TGTGCCAGCAGCCACAATGGACTAGTGGGTGGGATAGGGGAGCTGTTTTTT.

The CDR3, as DNA: TGCGCCAGCAGCTTGGCGACAGGGGGGCACGCCTACAATGAGCAGTTCTTC. Its translation: CASSLATGGHAYNEQFF. The chain joins TRBV5-1 to TRBJ2-1; 9 nucleotides align to TRBD1. The V gene's germline CDR1 is SGHRS and CDR2 YFSETQ. After removal of 0 bases from V and 2 bases from J, the junction contained 6 bases not matched to a gene. The CDR3 is made up of 17 amino acids.